The subject of this entry is one T cell receptor (beta chain). Its target is unknown. As for time point: cycle 4 day 1 (C4D1), after five to seven weeks of nivolumab. Autologous stem cell transplantation was followed by relapse in every patient, and brentuximab vedotin exposure varied. Complete response, partial response or progressive disease constituted the best responses recorded. This sample was included in a study of PD-1 blockade in classical Hodgkin lymphoma. Produced via immunoSEQ multiplex PCR; TCRdb's table is partial and in-frame only. The sample has 13,000 or so clones, about four fifths seen once. Findings and caveats of the study: Diversity similar to that of newly diagnosed patients was seen at baseline in complete responders. Later analyses included only patients treated at least 1 year post-ASCT.

The CDR3 length is 14 residues. The ends were cut back, 2 bases at V and 0 bases at J, with 10 bases in the middle. Germline V gene data show CDR1 as SQVTM and CDR2 as ANQGSEA. Sequencing was performed on peripheral blood mononuclear cells (PBMCs), taken before the fourth cycle of nivolumab. The sequence was obtained from a human donor with classical Hodgkin lymphoma. The chain employs TRBV29-1 and TRBJ1-2, with D tentatively TRBD1 (5 bases). In nucleotides, the CDR3 is TGCAGCGTTGAACCGGGGGAGTCTAACTATGGCTACACCTTC. As protein: CSVEPGESNYGYTF.